One sample yielded the 28 T cell receptor beta chains listed below, sequenced in a study of CD4 T cells in relation to SARS-CoV-2 and coronaviruses (dated by TCRdb to about 2021). Preparation of the library involved the immunoSEQ multiplex PCR assay. TCRdb stores this immuneACCESS table with in-frame sequences only. Part of the clones is absent; in the studies checked, under half of the shortfall reflects unresolved V genes, and no reason is known for the rest. Present in this sample are some 29,000 clones, about three quarters of which were seen just once. Approximately 22% of the sample lies in the top ten. CD4+ T cells from unexposed donors were collected before the COVID-19 pandemic (2011-2018). Following 10 days of culture, the EasySep CD4+ T cell isolation kit was used to isolate CD4+ T cells. These receptors are not linked to any known antigen. Sequenced sample: CD4+ T cells from PBMCs, cultured in vitro. The receptors come from a human donor in good health.

The chain is built from TRBV2 and TRBJ2-2, with D tentatively TRBD1 (5 bases). Per the germline V gene, CDR1 is SNHLY and CDR2 is FYNNEI. V dropped 4 bases and J dropped 4 bases, with 7 bases sitting between them. The CDR3 spans 13 residues. The CDR3 DNA is TGTGCCAGCAGTGGACAGTTCACCGGGGAGCTGTTTTTT. Its protein product is CASSGQFTGELFF.

The rearrangement links TRBV3-1 (or the pseudogene TRBV3-2) to TRBJ2-5; D is uncertain. The length of the CDR3 is 14 residues. Trimming removed 1 base from V and 1 base from J, with 7 bases in between. In germline, CDR1 is LGHDT, CDR2 YNNKEL (reference sequence). The CDR3 reads CASSQGAFQETQYF. CDR3 DNA: TGTGCCAGCAGCCAAGGGGCTTTCCAAGAGACCCAGTACTTC.

J is TRBJ2-7 and V is TRBV4-1, with D tentatively TRBD1 (6 bases). The CDR3 runs 16 residues. CDR1 MGHRA and CDR2 YSYEKL come from the germline V gene. The V end lost 4 bases, the J end lost 5 bases, and 21 bases lay between the germline ends. CDR3 nucleotides: TGCGCCAGCAGCCCAATGACAGGCGGAATGCACAACGAGCAGTACTTC. This translates into CASSPMTGGMHNEQYF.

This chain uses TRBV5-6 with TRBJ2-2; D gene unclear. The V end was cut by 2 bases, the J end by 7 bases, with 9 bases between. The length of the CDR3 is 13 residues. Germline V gene lookup returns CDR1 SGHDT and CDR2 YYEEEE. The chain's CDR3 is CASSFPGDGELFF. The DNA for the CDR3 is TGTGCCAGCAGCTTTCCAGGCGACGGGGAGCTGTTTTTT.

The chain recombines TRBV11-3 with TRBJ1-1; 8 bases match TRBD1. CDR3 length: 14 amino acids. CDR1 and CDR2 (germline): SGHNT, YENEEA. The V and J ends lost 5 bases and 4 bases, in that order; junction bases with no gene match: 6. The CDR3 here is CASSPTGEGTEAFF. The CDR3 DNA is TGTGCCAGCAGCCCGACAGGGGAGGGCACTGAAGCTTTCTTT.

This clone was detected only a few times. The chain is built from TRBV21-1 and TRBJ2-7; the table's D call TRBD1 went unverified against the DNA. TRBV21-1 is shown as a pseudogene. The CDR3 sequence is 17 residues long. The CDR3 bases are TGTGCCAGCAGCAAATTTCCTGCGGGACAGGTTACCTACGAGCAGTACTTC. Residues: CASSKFPAGQVTYEQYF.

The gene calls are TRBV5-3 and TRBJ2-1, with 12 bases fitting TRBD2. TRBV5-3 is marked as an open reading frame, function uncertain. The CDR3 is 19 residues long. J was trimmed by 4 bases and V by 4 bases; bases with no gene match: 15. CDR3 sequence (DNA): TGTGCCAGAAGCCTCCAACCGGGACTAGCGGGCGAGAAGTACAATGAGCAGTTCTTC. It specifies CARSLQPGLAGEKYNEQFF.

J is TRBJ2-2 and V is TRBV9, with D perhaps being TRBD1 or TRBD2 (5 bases each). The CDR3 length is 16 residues. Trimming removed 4 bases from V and 1 base from J, with 14 bases in between. Germline CDR1 and CDR2: SGDLS and YYNGEE. The CDR3 DNA follows: TGTGCCAGCAGCCCCCGGGACGGGAAGAACACCGGGGAGCTGTTTTTT. Encoded protein: CASSPRDGKNTGELFF.

The table lists this clone with a few counts. V gene TRBV5-6 combines with J gene TRBJ1-1; no clear D gene. Deletions cut 1 base from V and 10 bases from J, with 14 bases between. The CDR3 is 13 residues long. Germline V gene sequence: CDR1 SGHDT, CDR2 YYEEEE. DNA for the CDR3: TGTGCCAGCAGCTTGCATTCATCCGAGCCAGCTTTCTTT. This sequence encodes CASSLHSSEPAFF.

V is TRBV9 and J is TRBJ2-1; a weak D match, TRBD1 (7 bases). This CDR3 contains 16 residues. Trimming took 3 bases from V and 4 from J, leaving 17 bases between them. Germline V gene sequence: CDR1 SGDLS, CDR2 YYNGEE. The CDR3 DNA sequence: TGTGCCAGCAGCGCCACAGGAGGGACAGAATACAATGAGCAGTTCTTC. Translating it yields CASSATGGTEYNEQFF.

The V gene is TRBV29-1, the J gene TRBJ2-2; D gene uncertain. Trimming removed 4 bases from V and 5 bases from J, with 8 bases in between. There are 12 residues in the CDR3. The germline V gene has CDR1 SQVTM and CDR2 ANQGSEA. The CDR3 DNA reads as TGCAGCGTTGTTGTTGGTACCGGGGAGCTGTTTTTT. Residues: CSVVVGTGELFF.

The chain has TRBV9 and TRBJ1-1; D not resolved. V shed 3 bases and J shed 3 bases, with 15 bases lying between them. The CDR3 has 15 residues. Germline CDR1 is SGDLS and CDR2 is YYNGEE. This CDR3 reads CASSGSRVRDTEAFF. As DNA, the CDR3 is TGTGCCAGCAGCGGATCGAGGGTTAGGGACACTGAAGCTTTCTTT. The complete variable domain, with remaining parts taken from reference TRBV9 and TRBJ1-1, reads DSGVTQTPKHLITATGQRVTLRCSPRSGDLSVYWYQQSLDQGLQFLIQYYNGEERAKGNILERFSAQQFPDLHSELNLSSLELGDSALYFCASSGSRVRDTEAFFGQGTRLTVV.

V usage is TRBV7-9 and J usage is TRBJ2-5; 10 nucleotides match TRBD1. The J segment lost 1 base and the V segment lost 5 bases, leaving 7 bases of the junction unmatched. The CDR3 runs 16 residues. The germline gives CDR1 SEHNR, CDR2 FQNEAQ (reference sequence). The CDR3 sequence is CASSPWTGGGQETQYF. In DNA, the CDR3 is TGTGCCAGCAGCCCCTGGACAGGGGGAGGCCAAGAGACCCAGTACTTC.

The chain is built from TRBV7-9 and TRBJ1-4; 7 nucleotides align to TRBD1. Germline-derived CDR1 and CDR2 are SEHNR and FQNEAQ (reference sequence). The CDR3 loop spans 14 amino acids. With 7 bases clipped from V and 5 bases from J, the junction kept 7 bases outside the gene matches. CDR3 bases: TGTGCCAGCACAGGGGGGCAGGAAAATGAAAAACTGTTTTTT. This translates into CASTGGQENEKLFF.

This chain joins TRBV2 and TRBJ2-1; TRBD1 agrees at 9 bases. V lost 6 bases and J lost 3; bases outside the gene matches: 3. Germline lookup yields CDR1 SNHLY and CDR2 FYNNEI. The CDR3 is made up of 14 amino acids. This chain's CDR3 is CASSGQGFYNEQFF. As DNA, the CDR3 is TGTGCCAGCAGCGGACAGGGGTTCTACAATGAGCAGTTCTTC.

The chain uses TRBV9 and TRBJ2-1; possible D gene TRBD2, 6 bases. The CDR3 runs to 16 residues. Trimming removed 0 bases from V and 2 bases from J, with 12 bases in between. Germline V CDR1 and CDR2: SGDLS, YYNGEE. The CDR3 region is CASSVAMEGPYNEQFF. CDR3 in DNA: TGTGCCAGCAGCGTAGCTATGGAGGGCCCCTACAATGAGCAGTTCTTC.

V gene TRBV18 combines with J gene TRBJ2-3, with 12 bases identical to TRBD2. Germline CDR1 is KGHSH and CDR2 is LQKENI. The junction had 9 bases not matched to a gene; V was cut back by 1 base and J by 1 base. The CDR3 length is 19 residues. CDR3 sequence: CASSPLGLAGWLGTDTQYF. CDR3 coding DNA: TGTGCCAGCTCACCACTCGGACTAGCGGGGTGGTTAGGCACAGATACGCAGTATTTT.

This clone has more than one count but fewer than ten. The chain has TRBV5-1 and TRBJ1-3, with D hard to call. Trimming pared 0 bases from V and 0 bases from J, leaving 7 bases between. CDR3 length: 15 amino acids. Germline CDR1 is SGHRS and CDR2 is YFSETQ. The CDR3 DNA is TGCGCCAGCAGCTTGGGAGCGCACTCTGGAAACACCATATATTTT. Translated: CASSLGAHSGNTIYF.

V gene TRBV7-8 combines with J gene TRBJ2-3, with D maybe TRBD2 (5 bases). V gave up 0 bases and J gave up 5 bases, with 9 bases separating them. The CDR3 has 14 residues. Per the germline V gene, CDR1 is SGHVS and CDR2 is FQNEAQ. The CDR3 region has the DNA TGTGCCAGCAGCTTAGCGAGGGCACAAGATACGCAGTATTTT. This encodes CASSLARAQDTQYF.

The chain joins TRBV7-2 to TRBJ1-1, with D tentatively TRBD1 (5 bases). There are 15 residues in the CDR3. Trimming removed 5 bases at V and 1 base at J, with 14 bases between. Per the germline V gene, CDR1 is SGHTA and CDR2 is FQGNSA. CDR3 amino acids: CASSPVFTGNTEAFF. In DNA form, the CDR3 reads TGTGCCAGCAGCCCCGTCTTCACAGGGAACACTGAAGCTTTCTTT.

To note about this clone: Relative to the germline gene, one junction end is altered; a read error may explain this. This chain uses TRBV12-3 or TRBV12-4 with TRBJ2-7, with TRBD2 matching over 8 bases. The CDR3 loop spans 12 amino acids. CDR3 sequence (DNA): TGTGCCAGTGCCGACGGGACTAGAGAGCGGTACTTC. Amino acid sequence: CASADGTRERYF.

V usage is TRBV29-1 and J usage is TRBJ2-3; 8 bases align to TRBD2. The CDR3 length is 13 residues. Per germline, CDR1 SQVTM and CDR2 ANQGSEA. The junction had 3 bases not matched to a gene; V was cut back by 4 bases and J by 3 bases. This CDR3 reads CSVARGGTDTQYF. CDR3 sequence (DNA): TGCAGCGTTGCCCGCGGGGGGACAGATACGCAGTATTTT.

As to this clone: Germline and junction disagree at one end, which may indicate a read error. This chain joins TRBV7-6 and TRBJ2-7, with 9 bases aligning to TRBD2. Germline V gene lookup returns CDR1 SGHVS and CDR2 FNYEAQ. This CDR3 is built from 13 residues. CDR3 protein: CASSVAGEYEQYF. The CDR3 nucleotides read TGTGCCAGCAGCGTAGCGGGAGAATACGAGCAGTACTTC.

CDR3 DNA sequence: TGTGCCAGCAGTTACGCCCCAAGGGCCAGGAACACTGAAGCTTTCTTT. It encodes CASSYAPRARNTEAFF. The chain employs TRBV6-5 and TRBJ1-1; D not certain. CDR1 and CDR2 (germline): MNHEY, SVGAGI. Trimming shortened V by 2 bases and J by 1 base, and 14 bases separated the two germline ends. The length of the CDR3 is 16 residues.

This clone is a singleton in its sample. The chain links TRBV5-1 to TRBJ1-2; D remains unclear. Trimming removed 0 bases from V and 0 bases from J, with 9 bases in between. The CDR3 is 15 residues long. Germline V CDR1 and CDR2: SGHRS, YFSETQ. The CDR3 reads CASSLEEYTNYGYTF. Written as DNA, the CDR3 is TGCGCCAGCAGCTTGGAGGAATATACTAACTATGGCTACACCTTC. The variable domain in full, with the rest retrieved from reference TRBV5-1 and TRBJ1-2, is KAGVTQTPRYLIKTRGQQVTLSCSPISGHRSVSWYQQTPGQGLQFLFEYFSETQRNKGNFPGRFSGRQFSNSRSEMNVSTLELGDSALYLCASSLEEYTNYGYTFGSGTRLTVV.

The chain employs TRBV27 and TRBJ2-3, with a weak D call TRBD1 (6 bases). The germline V gene has CDR1 MNHEY and CDR2 SMNVEV (reference sequence). CDR3 size: 15 residues. V was shortened by 6 bases and J by 2 bases, with 15 bases between the two germline ends. CDR3 sequence (DNA): TGTGCCAGCAGCTCCAGGACAGTAGACACAGATACGCAGTATTTT. It translates to CASSSRTVDTDTQYF.

This rearrangement joins TRBV19 to TRBJ2-7; 7 bases are shared with TRBD1. V lost 3 bases, J lost 0 bases, and 2 bases stayed unmatched. This CDR3 contains 14 residues. Germline V gives CDR1 LNHDA, CDR2 SQIVND (reference sequence). CDR3 amino acids: CASSMGTDSYEQYF. The CDR3 DNA reads TGTGCCAGTAGTATGGGGACAGACTCCTACGAGCAGTACTTC.

The chain carries TRBV7-8 and TRBJ1-3; D not certain. Germline CDR1 reads SGHVS; CDR2 reads FQNEAQ. Trimming removed 5 bases at V and 0 bases at J, with 17 bases between. The CDR3 has 17 amino acids. CDR3: CASSTPPGRHSGNTIYF. In DNA form, the CDR3 reads TGTGCCAGCAGCACCCCCCCTGGACGGCACTCTGGAAACACCATATATTTT.